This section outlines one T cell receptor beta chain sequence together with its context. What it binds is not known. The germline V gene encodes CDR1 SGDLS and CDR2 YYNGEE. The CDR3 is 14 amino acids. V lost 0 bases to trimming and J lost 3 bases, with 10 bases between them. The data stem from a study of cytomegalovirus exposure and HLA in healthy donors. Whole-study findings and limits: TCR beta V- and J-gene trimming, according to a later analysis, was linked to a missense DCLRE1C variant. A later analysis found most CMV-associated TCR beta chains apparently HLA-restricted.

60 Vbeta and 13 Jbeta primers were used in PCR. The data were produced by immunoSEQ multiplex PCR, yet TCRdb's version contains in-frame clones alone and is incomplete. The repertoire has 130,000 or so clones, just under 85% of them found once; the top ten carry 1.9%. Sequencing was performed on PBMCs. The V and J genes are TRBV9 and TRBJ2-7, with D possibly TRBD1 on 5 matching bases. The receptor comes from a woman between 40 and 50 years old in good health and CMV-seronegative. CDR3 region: CASSVGSGHYEQYF. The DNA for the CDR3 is TGTGCCAGCAGCGTAGGAAGTGGACACTACGAGCAGTACTTC.